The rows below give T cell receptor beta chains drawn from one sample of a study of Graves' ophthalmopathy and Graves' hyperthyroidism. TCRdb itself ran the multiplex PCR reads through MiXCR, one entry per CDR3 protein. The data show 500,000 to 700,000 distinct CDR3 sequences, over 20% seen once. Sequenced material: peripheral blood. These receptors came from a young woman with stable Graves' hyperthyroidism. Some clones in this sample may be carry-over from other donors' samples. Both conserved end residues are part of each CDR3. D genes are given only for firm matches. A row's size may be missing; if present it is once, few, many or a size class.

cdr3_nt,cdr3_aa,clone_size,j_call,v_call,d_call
TGTGCCAGCAGCTCCGCGGAAGGCACTGAAGCTTTCTTT,CASSSAEGTEAFF,many,TRBJ1-1,TRBV11-2,.
TGTGCCAGCAGTGAACCCCAGGGAACTGAAGCTTTCTTT,CASSEPQGTEAFF,many,TRBJ1-1,TRBV6-1,.
TGTGCCAGCAGCCCCCGGAGGGTAACCTATAATTCACCCCTCCACTTT,CASSPRRVTYNSPLHF,few,TRBJ1-6,TRBV7-8,.
TGTGCCTGGAGATGGGACAGGGGAGCCACCGGGGAGCTGTTTTTT,CAWRWDRGATGELFF,many,TRBJ2-2,TRBV30,TRBD1
TGTGCCAGCAGTGCCCAAGGGGGTGGGGGCACTGAAGCTTTCTTT,CASSAQGGGGTEAFF,many,TRBJ1-1,TRBV6-4,.
TGTGCCAGCAGCCGACCGGGAGCCTACCTTCGTGGGAACACCGGGGAGCTGTTTTTT,CASSRPGAYLRGNTGELFF,.,TRBJ2-2,TRBV14,.
TGCGCCAGCAGCGCACACAGGGGAAGTCAGACCCAGTACTTC,CASSAHRGSQTQYF,.,TRBJ2-5,TRBV5-1,TRBD1
TGTGCCAGTAGTATCGGCCTGGCGGGCGAGCAGTACTTC,CASSIGLAGEQYF,many,TRBJ2-7,TRBV19,.
TGTGCCAGCAGCTTGGGCAGGGGATTGGACGAGCAGTACTTC,CASSLGRGLDEQYF,once,TRBJ2-7,TRBV11-2,.
TGTGCCAGCCGATCTAGTGAGGTCGGCTACGAGCAGTACTTC,CASRSSEVGYEQYF,many,TRBJ2-7,TRBV28,.
TGTGCCAGCCGACAAAGCGGGACAGTTTATGGCTACACCTTC,CASRQSGTVYGYTF,many,TRBJ1-2,TRBV28,TRBD1
TGCGCCAGCAGCCACAAGGACACTGAAGCTTTCTTT,CASSHKDTEAFF,.,TRBJ1-1,TRBV5-1,.
TGTGCCAGCACTAGGCCCGGATACCAAGAGACCCAGTACTTC,CASTRPGYQETQYF,many,TRBJ2-5,TRBV12-3/TRBV12-4,.
TGTGCCAGCAGTGGTGGGGGACAGTCCGCCGCTGAAGAGACCCAGTACTTC,CASSGGGQSAAEETQYF,.,TRBJ2-5,TRBV12-3/TRBV12-4,TRBD1
TGTGCCAGCAGTGACGTTGGGACTGAAGCTTTCTTT,CASSDVGTEAFF,many,TRBJ1-1,TRBV2,.
TGCAGTGCTAGCCCCCCGGGACAGGATAATTCACCCCTCCACTTT,CSASPPGQDNSPLHF,once,TRBJ1-6,TRBV20-1,TRBD1
TGTGCCAGCAGTCCCGGGACAGAGACCTCCGGGGAGCTGTTTTTT,CASSPGTETSGELFF,many,TRBJ2-2,TRBV7-7,TRBD1
TGTGCCAGCAGCGGGGGACCCCCGGGGGACGCGTACGAGCAGTACTTC,CASSGGPPGDAYEQYF,many,TRBJ2-7,TRBV11-1,.
TGTGCCAGCAGTAATGACGGGGAGAACACTGAAGCTTTCTTT,CASSNDGENTEAFF,many,TRBJ1-1,TRBV13,.
TGTGCCAGCAGTCCTTACAGGGTTATAGGTGGCTACACCTTC,CASSPYRVIGGYTF,many,TRBJ1-2,TRBV12-3/TRBV12-4,.
TGTGCCAGCAGTGAGGGACACCAGAACACTGAAGCTTTCTTT,CASSEGHQNTEAFF,many,TRBJ1-1,TRBV2,.
TGCAGCGCCCACACACTCACTAGCGGGATCGGCGAGCAGTACTTC,CSAHTLTSGIGEQYF,many,TRBJ2-7,TRBV29-1,TRBD2
TGTGCCAGCGAAGGCGACAGGGTGGAGAGCCAGTACTTC,CASEGDRVESQYF,.,TRBJ2-5,TRBV6-1,TRBD1
TGTGCCATCAGTGAGTTAGGGACAGGACAAGAGACCCAGTACTTC,CAISELGTGQETQYF,.,TRBJ2-5,TRBV10-3,TRBD1
TGTGCCAGCATCCAATATTCCGGGGGCACTGAAGCTTTCTTT,CASIQYSGGTEAFF,few,TRBJ1-1,TRBV5-6,.
TGCAGTGCTAGACAGGGGGCGAGGGCTGAAGCTTTCTTT,CSARQGARAEAFF,many,TRBJ1-1,TRBV20-1,TRBD1
TGTGCCAGCAGTGAATGGGGGCGCGATTCACCCCTCCACTTT,CASSEWGRDSPLHF,many,TRBJ1-6,TRBV6-1,.
TGTGCCTGGAGTGCCTCGATGAGCGCTGAAGCTTTCTTT,CAWSASMSAEAFF,few,TRBJ1-1,TRBV30,.
TGTGCCAGTAGCCCCCACCCCCCAGGCAGGGCTGGCTCACCCCTCCACTTT,CASSPHPPGRAGSPLHF,.,TRBJ1-6,TRBV19,.
TGCGCCAGCAGCCGTCCGCTTGCGATAGGGCAAGAGACCCAGTACTTC,CASSRPLAIGQETQYF,many,TRBJ2-5,TRBV4-1,.
TGTGTCAGCAGTTTGAAAGGGACGGGGACAGATACGCAGTATTTT,CVSSLKGTGTDTQYF,.,TRBJ2-3,TRBV12-3/TRBV12-4,.
TGTGCCAGCAGTACAGGGGGCGAGCGAGATGGCAATCGTCAGCCCCAGCATTTT,CASSTGGERDGNRQPQHF,.,TRBJ1-5,TRBV12-3/TRBV12-4,TRBD1
TGTGCCAGCTCACCACCGCCAGGGGCCTTACAAGCTTTCTTT,CASSPPPGALQAFF,many,TRBJ1-1,TRBV18,.
TGTGCCAGCAGCTTTGGCGGGGGGAGCTCCTACGAGCAGTACTTC,CASSFGGGSSYEQYF,many,TRBJ2-7,TRBV7-3,TRBD2
TGTGCCAGCAGTTTGGGGGGGAAACAAGAGACCCAGTACTTC,CASSLGGKQETQYF,many,TRBJ2-5,TRBV12-3/TRBV12-4,TRBD2
TGTGCCAGCAGTCTCCTACTCGACAGGGGCGAAGAGACCCAGTACTTC,CASSLLLDRGEETQYF,many,TRBJ2-5,TRBV6-1,TRBD1
TGTGCCAGCAGGAAGCGCGGTATGTCGTACCAAGAGACCCAGTACTTC,CASRKRGMSYQETQYF,many,TRBJ2-5,TRBV6-1,.